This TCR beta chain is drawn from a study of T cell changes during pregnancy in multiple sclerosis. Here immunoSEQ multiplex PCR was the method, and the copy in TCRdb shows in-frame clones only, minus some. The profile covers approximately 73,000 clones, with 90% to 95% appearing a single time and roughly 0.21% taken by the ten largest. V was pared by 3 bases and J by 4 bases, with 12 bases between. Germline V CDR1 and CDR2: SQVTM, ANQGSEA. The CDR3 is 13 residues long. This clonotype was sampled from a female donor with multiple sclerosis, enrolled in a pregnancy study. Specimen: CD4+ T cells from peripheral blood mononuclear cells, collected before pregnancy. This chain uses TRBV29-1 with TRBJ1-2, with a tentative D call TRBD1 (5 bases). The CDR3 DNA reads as TGCAGCGTTGATAGTTCCGGGGGCTATGGCTACACCTTC. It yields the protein CSVDSSGGYGYTF.